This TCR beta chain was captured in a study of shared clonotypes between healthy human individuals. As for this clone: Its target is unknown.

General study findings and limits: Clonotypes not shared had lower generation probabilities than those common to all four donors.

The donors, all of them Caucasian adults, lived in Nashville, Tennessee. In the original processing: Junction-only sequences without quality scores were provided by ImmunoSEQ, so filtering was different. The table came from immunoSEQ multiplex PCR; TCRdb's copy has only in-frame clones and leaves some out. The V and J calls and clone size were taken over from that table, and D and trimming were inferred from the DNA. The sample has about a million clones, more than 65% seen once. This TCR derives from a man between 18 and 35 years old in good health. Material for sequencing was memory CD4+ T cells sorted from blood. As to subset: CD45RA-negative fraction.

CDR3: CVSQDTSNYGYTF. For the CDR3, the DNA is TGTGTCAGCCAGGACACCTCTAACTATGGCTACACCTTC. This chain uses TRBV19 with TRBJ1-2; weak D call: TRBD1 (5 bases). Germline assignment: CDR1 LNHDA and CDR2 SQIVND (reference sequence). The CDR3 runs 13 residues.